Here is one T cell receptor (beta chain) with its context. Its antigen has not been determined. Base qualities are not at hand, and no much larger clone is one base apart. This sample is drawn from a study of tumor-infiltrating lymphocytes in primary liver carcinoma (dated by TCRdb to about 2017). Turning to the overall study: Between late 2015 and early 2016, roughly five patients in China with histopathologically diagnosed primary liver carcinoma had surgical resection. Of the five patients (three men and two women, aged 30 to 69 years), four had hepatocellular carcinoma and one had combined HCC and intrahepatic cholangiocarcinoma. Tumors of the five patients were stage T1-T3 N0M0 with maximum diameters of about 4 to 10 cm. Roughly 3.5 to 8 million productive TCRbeta reads were obtained per sample, and no significant difference in read depth was found between tissue types. For each liver tumor, the study sampled five regions along with adjacent normal tissue and blood, and applied TCRbeta repertoire sequencing, expression microarrays and whole-exome sequencing. A total of 35 specimens from 5 patients went through TCRbeta repertoire sequencing, namely 25 tumor regions, 5 adjacent noncancerous liver tissues and 5 peripheral blood samples. Technical replicate repertoires showed high reproducibility, with mean shared-clone rates about 0.91 and correlation coefficients above 0.95. The paper's findings and limits, for the study overall: Only five patients were included in the study, and the authors note that the findings should be validated in a larger study. Since the samples were bulk and unsorted, there was no way to compare CD4+ and CD8+ T cell repertoires. The top 250 clones made up a significantly larger repertoire fraction in tumors than in blood (p = 0.039). Repertoire overlap was found to be higher between tumor regions (mean around 35%) than between tumor-adjacent (17%) or tumor-blood (around 15%) pairs, consistent with antigen-driven expansion. Because only the TCR beta chain was sequenced and unpaired alpha chains were not captured, true repertoire diversity is likely underestimated.

Starting from roughly 500 ng total RNA, TCRbeta-specific cDNA was produced by reverse transcription with a constant-region primer and ProtoScript II reverse transcriptase. Three nested multiplex PCR rounds, following a slightly modified ARM-PCR procedure, were used to build the TCRbeta libraries. Multiplex TRBV1-TRBV30 forward primers and a Cbeta reverse primer were used in the first two PCR rounds, each of which was run for around 10 cycles. Sample barcodes and Illumina adapters were attached in a final 25-cycle PCR using Deep VentR polymerase. Before sequencing, amplicons between 200 and 500 bp were purified from gel using a QIAquick gel extraction kit. TCRbeta amplicons were sequenced on an Illumina HiSeq 2500 with 250-bp paired-end reads. Regarding the original processing steps: Trimmomatic v0.33 was used to quality-trim the reads, and FLASH v1.2.11 was used to merge paired reads so that full CDR3 sequences could be recovered. V, D and J germline segments were assigned to the rearranged TCRbeta sequences by MiGEC v1.2.1b. VDJtools v1.0.0 computed clonotype statistics and Shannon-Wiener diversity indices. Except for diversity analysis, only each sample's 250 most abundant clonotypes were used in subsequent analyses to reduce sampling bias. TCRdb handled the public reads itself, with Q25 trimming in fastp and clone calling in MiXCR, and kept productive beta chains. Every CDR3 protein is listed once, alongside the most common genes and DNA of its rows. These V and J calls rely on TCRdb rather than the paper's analysis. Present in this sample are a few hundred thousand distinct CDR3 sequences, about three fifths of which were seen just once. The ten largest account for over 15% of the sample.

Blood RNA was extracted from unsorted whole blood using TRIzol reagent, and germline DNA was obtained with the DNeasy Blood & Tissue kit. At the time of sampling, the patients had chronic HBV infection and had not received any treatment. Before surgery, approximately 4.3 milliliters of peripheral blood were drawn into K2EDTA tubes. V drops 0 bases and J drops 4 bases, leaving 9 bases in between. In the germline V gene, CDR1 corresponds to SNHLY and CDR2 to FYNNEI. The CDR3, from cysteine to phenylalanine, totals 14 residues. The DNA shown is the 42-base CDR3, in frame from base 1. This receptor was identified in a woman aged 30 to 39 with primary liver carcinoma and hepatitis B virus infection. The sequenced material came from peripheral blood. The rearranged segments are TRBV2 and TRBJ1-1; tentative D gene TRBD1, with 5 bases matching. In nucleotide form, the sequence is TGTGCCAGCAGTGAAGCGCTGGGGGGCACTGAAGCTTTCTTT. It translates as CASSEALGGTEAFF. Here the CDR3 is joined to the reference TRBV2 and TRBJ1-1 genes, and the full variable domain is: EPEVTQTPSHQVTQMGQEVILRCVPISNHLYFYWYRQILGQKVEFLVSFYNNEISEKSEIFDDQFSVERPDGSNFTLKIRSTKLEDSAMYFCASSEALGGTEAFFGQGTRLTVV.